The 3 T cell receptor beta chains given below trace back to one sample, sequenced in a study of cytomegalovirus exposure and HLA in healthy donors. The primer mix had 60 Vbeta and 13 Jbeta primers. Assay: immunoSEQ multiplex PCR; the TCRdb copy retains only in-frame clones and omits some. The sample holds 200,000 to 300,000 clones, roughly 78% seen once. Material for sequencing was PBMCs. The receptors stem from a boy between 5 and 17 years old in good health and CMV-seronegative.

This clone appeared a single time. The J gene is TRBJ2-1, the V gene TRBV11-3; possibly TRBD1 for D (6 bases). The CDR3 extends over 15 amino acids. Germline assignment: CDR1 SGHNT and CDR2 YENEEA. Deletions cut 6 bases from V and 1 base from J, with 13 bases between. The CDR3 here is CASSSSGESYNEQFF. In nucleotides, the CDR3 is TGTGCCAGCAGTTCCTCAGGGGAGTCCTACAATGAGCAGTTCTTC.

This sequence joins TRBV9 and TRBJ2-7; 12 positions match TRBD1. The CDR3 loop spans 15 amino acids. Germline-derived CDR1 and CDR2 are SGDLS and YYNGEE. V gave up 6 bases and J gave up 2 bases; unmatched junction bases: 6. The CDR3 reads CASTPGTGGPYEQYF. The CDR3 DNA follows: TGTGCCAGCACCCCCGGGACAGGGGGCCCCTACGAGCAGTACTTC.

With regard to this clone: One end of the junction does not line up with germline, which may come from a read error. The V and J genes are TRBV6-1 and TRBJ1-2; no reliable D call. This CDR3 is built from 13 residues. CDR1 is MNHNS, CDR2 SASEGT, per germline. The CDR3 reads CASSEPGSSLCVF. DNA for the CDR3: TGTGCCAGCAGTGAACCCGGGAGCAGCCTCTGCGTGTTC.